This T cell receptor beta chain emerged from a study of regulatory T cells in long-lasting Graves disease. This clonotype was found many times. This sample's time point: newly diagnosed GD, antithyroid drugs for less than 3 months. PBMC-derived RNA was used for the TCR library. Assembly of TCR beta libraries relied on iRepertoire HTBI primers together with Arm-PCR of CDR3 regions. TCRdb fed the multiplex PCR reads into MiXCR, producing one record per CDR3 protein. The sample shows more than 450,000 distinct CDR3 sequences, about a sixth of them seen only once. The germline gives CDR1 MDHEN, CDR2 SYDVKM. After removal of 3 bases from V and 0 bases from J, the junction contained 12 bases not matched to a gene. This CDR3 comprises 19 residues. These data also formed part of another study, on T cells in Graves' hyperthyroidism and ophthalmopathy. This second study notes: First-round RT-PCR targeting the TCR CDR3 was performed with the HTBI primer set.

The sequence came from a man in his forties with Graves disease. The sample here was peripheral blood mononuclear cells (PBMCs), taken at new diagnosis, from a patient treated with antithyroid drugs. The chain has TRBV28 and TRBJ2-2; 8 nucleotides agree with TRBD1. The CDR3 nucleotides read TGTGCCAGCAGTTTTTCTACCGCCAGGGGGCTGGCGAACACCGGGGAGCTGTTTTTT. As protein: CASSFSTARGLANTGELFF.